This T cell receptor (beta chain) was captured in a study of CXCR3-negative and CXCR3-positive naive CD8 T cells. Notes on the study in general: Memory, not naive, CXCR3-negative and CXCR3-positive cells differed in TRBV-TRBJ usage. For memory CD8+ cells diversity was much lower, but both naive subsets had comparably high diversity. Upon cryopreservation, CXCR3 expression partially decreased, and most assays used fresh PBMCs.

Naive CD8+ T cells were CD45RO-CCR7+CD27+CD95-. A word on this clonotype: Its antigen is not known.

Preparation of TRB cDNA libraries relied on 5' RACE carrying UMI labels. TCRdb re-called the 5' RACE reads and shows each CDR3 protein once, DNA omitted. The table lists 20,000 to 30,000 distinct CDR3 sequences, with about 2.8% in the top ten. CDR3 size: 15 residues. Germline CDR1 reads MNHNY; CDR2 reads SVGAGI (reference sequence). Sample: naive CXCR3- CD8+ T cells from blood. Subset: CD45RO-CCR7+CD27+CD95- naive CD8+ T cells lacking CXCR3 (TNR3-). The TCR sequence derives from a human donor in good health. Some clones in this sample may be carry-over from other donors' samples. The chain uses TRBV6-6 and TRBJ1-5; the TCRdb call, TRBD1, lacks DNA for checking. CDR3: CASSPRVDDDQPQHF.